The 16 T cell receptor beta chains below were found in one sample sequenced in a study of cytomegalovirus exposure and HLA in healthy donors (dated by TCRdb to about 2017). The library was generated by the immunoSEQ multiplex PCR assay. A mixture of 60 forward primers for TCR Vbeta segments and 13 reverse primers for TCR Jbeta segments was used in the multiplex PCR. The table was pulled from immuneACCESS by TCRdb, which kept in-frame rearrangements only. Such tables lose some clones; where checked, under half of the loss comes from unresolved V genes, and the rest has no known cause. The sample has 90,000 to 120,000 clones on record, around 80% of them singletons. The ten largest clones capture roughly 4.9% of the sample. The sequenced sample was PBMCs. These receptors were taken from a young woman in good health and CMV-seropositive.

J is TRBJ2-7 and V is TRBV6-1; D is possibly TRBD1 (6 bases). The CDR3 has 15 amino acids. Germline CDR1 MNHNS, CDR2 SASEGT. V lost 7 bases and J lost 0, with 16 bases in between. The CDR3 region has the DNA TGTGCCAGCACCCCCATCGACAGGAACTCCTACGAGCAGTACTTC. Its translation: CASTPIDRNSYEQYF.

V gene TRBV7-8 combines with J gene TRBJ2-2; D might be TRBD1 (6 bases). Germline CDR1 SGHVS, CDR2 FQNEAQ. This CDR3 comprises 14 residues. V gave up 4 bases and J gave up 2 bases, with 8 bases separating them. Here the CDR3 reads CASSWGHNTGELFF. For the CDR3, the DNA is TGTGCCAGCAGCTGGGGACATAACACCGGGGAGCTGTTTTTT.

The chain couples TRBV27 to TRBJ2-7; 12 bases agree with TRBD2. This CDR3 has 15 residues. Germline assignment: CDR1 MNHEY and CDR2 SMNVEV (reference sequence). The junction had 5 bases not matched to a gene; V was cut back by 6 bases and J by 2 bases. The CDR3 DNA reads as TGTGCCAGCAGAACGACTAGCGGGGGAGCCTACGAGCAGTACTTC. This gives the protein CASRTTSGGAYEQYF.

The chain couples TRBV2 to TRBJ2-1, with TRBD2 matching 9 bases. This CDR3 has 16 amino acids. Germline assignment: CDR1 SNHLY and CDR2 FYNNEI. V lost 1 base to trimming and J lost 3 bases; unmatched junction nucleotides: 4. The CDR3 DNA reads TGTGCCAGCAGTGAAGTTGGTAGCGGGGGCTACAATGAGCAGTTCTTC. This encodes CASSEVGSGGYNEQFF.

This chain links TRBV19 with TRBJ1-5; 7 nucleotides line up with TRBD1. Trimming at V came to 10 bases and at J to 2 bases, leaving 8 bases not matched to a gene. Germline CDR1 is LNHDA and CDR2 is SQIVND (reference sequence). CDR3 size: 14 residues. The chain's CDR3 is CATADRVGNQPQHF. The CDR3 coding sequence is TGTGCCACGGCAGACAGGGTAGGCAATCAGCCCCAGCATTTT.

This clone was seen more than once but under ten times. The rearrangement joins TRBV6-7 to TRBJ1-5, with 11 bases lining up with TRBD1. Being an ORF, TRBV6-7 has a function that is uncertain. The CDR3 contains 16 residues. V shed 2 bases and J 4 bases; nucleotides not matched to a gene: 4. The CDR3 nucleotides are TGTGCCAGCAGTTACCCGGGACAGGGGGGTAATCAGCCCCAGCATTTT. It translates to CASSYPGQGGNQPQHF.

The rearrangement joins TRBV7-9 to TRBJ2-7; 9 bases align to TRBD2. The CDR3 sequence is 17 residues long. V was pared by 4 bases and J by 2 bases, with 12 bases of the junction left unmatched. Germline V gives CDR1 SEHNR, CDR2 FQNEAQ (reference sequence). CDR3: CASSSGLAGDSAYEQYF. The CDR3 region has the DNA TGTGCCAGCAGCTCAGGATTAGCGGGAGACTCTGCCTACGAGCAGTACTTC.

This clone showed up just once. J is TRBJ1-2 and V is TRBV30; 8 bases align to TRBD1. Germline-derived CDR1 and CDR2 are GTSNPN and SVGIG (reference sequence). This CDR3 is built from 12 residues. V lost 4 bases to trimming and J lost 8 bases; unmatched junction nucleotides: 6. The CDR3 DNA is TGTGCCTGGAAAGGACAGGGTGGCGGCTACACCTTC. Residues: CAWKGQGGGYTF.

Only a few counts were recorded for this clone. This sequence joins TRBV30 and TRBJ2-3; no firm D call. Germline V gene data show CDR1 as GTSNPN and CDR2 as SVGIG (reference sequence). V was cut by 3 bases and J by 0 bases, with 7 bases left in between. The length of the CDR3 is 13 residues. As DNA, the CDR3 is TGTGCCTGGAGATATACAAGCACAGATACGCAGTATTTT. Its translation: CAWRYTSTDTQYF.

This rearrangement joins TRBV28 to TRBJ1-5; maybe TRBD1 (6 bases). Between the trimmed V and J ends, which lost 7 bases and 2 bases, there was a span of 15 bases. This CDR3 contains 15 residues. Germline-derived CDR1 and CDR2 are MDHEN and SYDVKM. The DNA of the CDR3 is TGTGCCAGCAAGCCAGGGGTCGAGGGCAATCAGCCCCAGCATTTT. Amino acids: CASKPGVEGNQPQHF.

V usage is TRBV4-1 and J usage is TRBJ1-3, with D unresolved. V lost 2 bases, J lost 0 bases, and 14 bases lay in between. CDR3 length equals 17 residues. Per germline, CDR1 MGHRA and CDR2 YSYEKL. The CDR3 loop reads CASSQTSGFLSGNTIYF. The CDR3 DNA is TGCGCCAGCAGCCAAACTAGTGGGTTCCTCTCTGGAAACACCATATATTTT.

To note about this clone: The conserved phenylalanine or tryptophan normally closing the CDR3 is absent here, so this likely arose from a read error. V and J are TRBV6-1 and TRBJ1-4; D is possibly TRBD1 (5 bases). CDR3 length equals 13 residues. V lost 5 bases, J lost 4 bases, and 8 bases lay in between. CDR1 is MNHNS, CDR2 SASEGT, per germline. In nucleotides, the CDR3 is TGTGCCAGCAGTCGACAGCTTAATGAAAAACTGTTTGTT. Residues: CASSRQLNEKLFV.

The chain links TRBV28 to TRBJ1-5, with D possibly matching TRBD1 (6 bases). The CDR3 totals 15 residues. From germline, CDR1 is MDHEN and CDR2 SYDVKM. The germline V and J ends were trimmed by 6 bases and 6 bases, with 18 bases remaining between them. The CDR3 bases are TGTGCCAGCAGGACTCACAGGGTCAAGCGTCAGCCCCAGCATTTT. Its translation is CASRTHRVKRQPQHF. The entire variable domain, with the rest obtained from reference TRBV28 and TRBJ1-5, is as follows: DVKVTQSSRYLVKRTGEKVFLECVQDMDHENMFWYRQDPGLGLRLIYFSYDVKMKEKGDIPEGYSVSREKKERFSLILESASTNQTSMYLCASRTHRVKRQPQHFGDGTRLSIL.

V is TRBV27 and J is TRBJ1-5, with 8 bases fitting TRBD1. The germline CDR1 and CDR2 sequences are MNHEY and SMNVEV (reference sequence). The CDR3 runs to 18 residues. The V gene end was trimmed by 5 bases and the J gene end by 0 bases; junction bases not matched to a gene: 12. The CDR3 DNA follows: TGTGCCAGCAGTACCTCCGGGACAGGCACTTATAGCAATCAGCCCCAGCATTTT. The encoded protein is CASSTSGTGTYSNQPQHF.

This clone appeared a few times. The rearrangement joins TRBV6-4 to TRBJ2-1; the D is unclear. The CDR3 covers 14 residues. V was trimmed by 2 bases and J by 3 bases, leaving 8 bases between them. Germline V gene data show CDR1 as MRHNA and CDR2 as SNTAGT. CDR3 DNA: TGTGCCAGCAGTGACGGCTCTTACTACAATGAGCAGTTCTTC. Its translation: CASSDGSYYNEQFF.

V and J are TRBV5-1 and TRBJ2-3; 13 nucleotides line up with TRBD2. This CDR3 spans 15 amino acids. Per the germline V gene, CDR1 is SGHRS and CDR2 is YFSETQ. Trimming cost V 5 bases and J 4 bases; bases outside gene matches: 4. The CDR3 reads CASSQTSGRSDTQYF. The DNA for the CDR3 is TGCGCCAGCAGTCAGACTAGCGGGAGGTCAGATACGCAGTATTTT.